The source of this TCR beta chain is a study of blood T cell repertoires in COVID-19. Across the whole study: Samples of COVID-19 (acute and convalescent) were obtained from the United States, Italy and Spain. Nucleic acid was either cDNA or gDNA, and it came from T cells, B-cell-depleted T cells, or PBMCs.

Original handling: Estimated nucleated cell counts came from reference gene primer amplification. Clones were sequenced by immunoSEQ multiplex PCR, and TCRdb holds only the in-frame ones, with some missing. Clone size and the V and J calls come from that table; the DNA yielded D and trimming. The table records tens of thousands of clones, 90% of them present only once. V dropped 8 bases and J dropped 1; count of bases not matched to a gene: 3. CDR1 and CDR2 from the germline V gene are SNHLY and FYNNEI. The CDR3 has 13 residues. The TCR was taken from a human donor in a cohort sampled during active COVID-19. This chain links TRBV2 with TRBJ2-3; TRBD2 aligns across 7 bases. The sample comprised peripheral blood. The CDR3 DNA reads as TGTGCCAGCGGGGGGGTGGGCACAGATACGCAGTATTTT. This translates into CASGGVGTDTQYF. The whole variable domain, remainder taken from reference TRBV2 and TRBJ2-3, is EPEVTQTPSHQVTQMGQEVILRCVPISNHLYFYWYRQILGQKVEFLVSFYNNEISEKSEIFDDQFSVERPDGSNFTLKIRSTKLEDSAMYFCASGGVGTDTQYFGPGTRLTVL.